The 23 T cell receptor beta chains below were found in one sample sequenced in a study of T cells after yellow fever vaccination. TCRdb re-called the 5' RACE reads with MiXCR, one entry per CDR3 protein. The sample shows 200,000 to 300,000 distinct CDR3 sequences, 10% to 15% of them seen only once. This specimen consisted of CD4+ T cells sorted from PBMCs, obtained 45 days after the yellow fever booster vaccination. These receptors were taken from a man aged 25-40 years who received the YFV17D yellow fever vaccine.

About this clonotype: One end of the junction fails to match germline, which may point to a read error. V and J are TRBV12-3 or TRBV12-4 and TRBJ2-2, with 8 bases fitting TRBD2. CDR3 length: 16 residues. The CDR3 protein is CDSILAGAGRTGELFF. In DNA, the CDR3 is TGTGACAGCATTCTAGCGGGCGCGGGGAGGACCGGGGAGCTGTTTTTT.

The sample holds a few counts of this clonotype. The chain has TRBV20-1 and TRBJ1-2; TRBD1 matches at 7 bases. With V trimmed by 4 bases and J by 5 bases, 4 bases remained unmatched. The length of the CDR3 is 12 residues. Germline V gene sequence: CDR1 DFQATT, CDR2 SNEGSKA (reference sequence). The CDR3 coding sequence is TGCAGTGCTACAGGGGGGTCTTATGGCTACACCTTC. Translation gives CSATGGSYGYTF.

This clonotype was counted only a few times. This chain joins TRBV5-1 and TRBJ2-3; TRBD2 agrees at 10 bases. The germline gives CDR1 SGHRS, CDR2 YFSETQ. The CDR3 runs to 16 residues. V gave up 4 bases and J gave up 3 bases; unmatched junction bases: 8. CDR3 sequence: CASSKEAGGITDTQYF. In nucleotides, the CDR3 is TGCGCCAGCAGCAAAGAAGCGGGAGGGATTACAGATACGCAGTATTTT.

This clonotype was found a few times. The rearrangement links TRBV6-2 or TRBV6-3 to TRBJ2-3; the match to TRBD2 covers 11 bases. In germline, CDR1 is MNHEY, CDR2 SVGEGT. The V gene end was trimmed by 6 bases and the J gene end by 8 bases; junction bases not matched to a gene: 7. CDR3 length: 14 amino acids. This chain's CDR3 is CASRLIAGGPTQYF. CDR3 coding DNA: TGTGCCAGCAGGCTGATAGCGGGAGGGCCTACGCAGTATTTT.

Here the CDR3 DNA reads TGCGCCAGCAGCTTGGACAGGGTTAAGCCAGATACGCAGTATTTT. Its translation: CASSLDRVKPDTQYF. The V gene is TRBV5-1, the J gene TRBJ2-3; TRBD1 might be the D (6 bases). The CDR3 runs 15 residues. V dropped 0 bases and J dropped 4 bases, with 12 bases sitting between them. CDR1 and CDR2 from the germline V gene are SGHRS and YFSETQ.

The rearrangement links TRBV11-2 to TRBJ2-3; maybe TRBD2 (6 bases). The CDR3 sequence is 16 residues long. V shed 2 bases and J shed 0 bases, with 12 bases lying between them. Germline lookup yields CDR1 SGHAT and CDR2 FQNNGV. Here the CDR3 reads CASSLFGSGSTDTQYF. CDR3 sequence (DNA): TGTGCCAGCAGCTTATTTGGGAGCGGGAGCACAGATACGCAGTATTTT. The complete variable domain, with remaining parts taken from reference TRBV11-2 and TRBJ2-3, reads EAGVAQSPRYKIIEKRQSVAFWCNPISGHATLYWYQQILGQGPKLLIQFQNNGVVDDSQLPKDRFSAERLKGVDSTLKIQPAKLEDSAVYLCASSLFGSGSTDTQYFGPGTRLTVL.

This clonotype appeared many times. This chain uses TRBV4-3 with TRBJ2-7; the D gene is possibly TRBD2 (5 bases). CDR1 is LGHNA and CDR2 is YSLEER in the germline V gene. This CDR3 is built from 15 residues. With 0 bases removed from V and 4 bases from J, the gap between germline ends came to 13 bases. In DNA form, the CDR3 reads TGCGCCAGCAGCCAAGAGGTGGACGGGATTTACGAGCAGTACTTC. Its translation is CASSQEVDGIYEQYF.

This clonotype appeared a few times. This rearrangement joins TRBV7-3 to TRBJ1-1, with no clear D. The germline CDR1 and CDR2 sequences are SGHTA and FQGTGA. The CDR3 consists of 14 residues. The ends were cut back, 5 bases at V and 6 bases at J, with 16 bases in the middle. CDR3 sequence (DNA): TGTGCCAGCAGCGCGTCCCCGGGCTTGGCTGAAGCTTTCTTT. Its translation is CASSASPGLAEAFF.

As regards this clonotype: It is likely a read error, because the conserved phenylalanine at the end of the CDR3 is missing. The chain has TRBV3-1 and TRBJ2-1; 11 bases are shared with TRBD2. Germline V gene lookup returns CDR1 LGHDT and CDR2 YNNKEL (reference sequence). The CDR3 covers 14 residues. Germline trimming cut 6 bases from V and 5 bases from J; bases unmatched to any gene: 3. The CDR3 DNA is TGTGCCAGCAGACATAGCGGGAGGGACAATGAGCAGTTCTTA. This translates into CASRHSGRDNEQFL.

This rearrangement joins TRBV5-1 to TRBJ2-1; unclear D gene. Trimming stripped 2 bases from V and 0 bases from J, with 12 bases between. This CDR3 comprises 16 residues. In germline, CDR1 is SGHRS, CDR2 YFSETQ. Here the CDR3 reads CASSFDRPPSYNEQFF. CDR3 bases: TGCGCCAGCAGCTTTGATCGGCCGCCCTCCTACAATGAGCAGTTCTTC.

The V gene is TRBV6-1, the J gene TRBJ2-1; 11 bases align to TRBD2. Germline V lookup: CDR1 MNHNS, CDR2 SASEGT. The CDR3 contains 15 residues. V lost 6 bases and J lost 6; bases outside the gene matches: 7. The CDR3, as DNA: TGTGCCAGCAGCAGACTAGCGGGGACTTCCAATGAGCAGTTCTTC. This translates into CASSRLAGTSNEQFF.

This chain connects TRBV20-1 to TRBJ2-7; 8 bases map to TRBD1. Germline V gene sequence: CDR1 DFQATT, CDR2 SNEGSKA (reference sequence). This CDR3 has 14 residues. Unmatched junction bases numbered 5, after V lost 1 base and J lost 3 bases. DNA for the CDR3: TGCAGTGCTAGAGCTAGGGACAGGAGCTACGAGCAGTACTTC. Translation gives CSARARDRSYEQYF.

This rearrangement joins TRBV5-1 to TRBJ1-4, with 10 bases matching TRBD1. CDR1 and CDR2 from the germline V gene are SGHRS and YFSETQ. Unmatched junction bases numbered 7, after V lost 5 bases and J lost 6 bases. The CDR3 runs 15 residues. This chain's CDR3 is CASRTGGRVDEKLFF. The CDR3 DNA follows: TGCGCCAGCAGGACAGGGGGCCGGGTGGATGAAAAACTGTTTTTT.

V gene TRBV7-2 combines with J gene TRBJ2-2; 8 positions match TRBD2. This CDR3 has 17 amino acids. V dropped 5 bases and J dropped 1; count of bases not matched to a gene: 9. Germline V gene lookup returns CDR1 SGHTA and CDR2 FQGNSA. CDR3 region: CASSPTGTRRNTGELFF. The CDR3 DNA reads as TGTGCCAGCAGCCCCACCGGGACTAGGCGGAACACCGGGGAGCTGTTTTTT.

The V gene is TRBV6-2 or TRBV6-3, the J gene TRBJ2-7; D is undetermined. The ends were cut back, 11 bases at V and 3 bases at J, with 23 bases in the middle. Germline V CDR1 and CDR2: MNHEY, SVGEGT. The CDR3 covers 15 residues. The chain's CDR3 is CAGPRQDQSFYEQYF. As DNA, the CDR3 is TGTGCCGGACCCCGTCAAGACCAATCCTTCTACGAGCAGTACTTC.

The rearrangement uses TRBV5-1 and TRBJ2-1, with TRBD2 as a possible D gene (5 bases). Germline V gives CDR1 SGHRS, CDR2 YFSETQ. V lost 4 bases and J 11 bases, leaving 13 bases between the germline ends. The CDR3 contains 12 residues. CDR3 protein: CASSQERSQQFF. CDR3 DNA: TGCGCCAGCAGCCAGGAGCGGAGCCAGCAGTTCTTC.

The chain recombines TRBV20-1 with TRBJ1-6, with D unclear. CDR1 and CDR2 (germline): DFQATT, SNEGSKA (reference sequence). The CDR3 runs 17 residues. V lost 3 bases and J 7 bases, leaving 22 bases between the germline ends. Here the CDR3 reads CSASLAGSPISNSPLHF. For the CDR3, the DNA is TGCAGTGCTAGTCTAGCGGGGTCCCCAATTTCCAATTCACCCCTCCACTTT.

V usage is TRBV15 and J usage is TRBJ2-3, with no clear D. This CDR3 comprises 13 residues. The germline V gene has CDR1 LNHNV and CDR2 YYDKDF (reference sequence). Trimming cost V 0 bases and J 5 bases, with 6 bases left between them. CDR3 sequence: CATSRDKEDTQYF. In nucleotides, the CDR3 is TGTGCCACCAGCAGAGATAAGGAAGATACGCAGTATTTT.

V is TRBV6-5 and J is TRBJ2-2; 9 bases match TRBD2. V gave up 8 bases and J gave up 5 bases; unmatched junction bases: 3. The CDR3 has 13 amino acids. Germline CDR1 is MNHEY and CDR2 is SVGAGI. The CDR3 sequence: CASLREGTGELFF. The DNA of the CDR3 is TGTGCCAGCCTGCGGGAGGGAACCGGGGAGCTGTTTTTT.

The chain joins TRBV18 to TRBJ1-1, with 8 bases fitting TRBD1. Germline trimming cut 3 bases from V and 7 bases from J; bases unmatched to any gene: 7. Germline values: CDR1 KGHSH, CDR2 LQKENI. The CDR3 spans 14 residues. The CDR3: CASSPDRATDEAFF. The CDR3, as DNA: TGTGCCAGCTCACCGGACAGGGCAACGGATGAAGCTTTCTTT.

This rearrangement joins TRBV14 to TRBJ2-1; D unclear. Germline assignment: CDR1 SGHDN and CDR2 FVKESK. Trimming took off 4 bases at V and 12 bases at J, with 19 bases between the two ends. This CDR3 comprises 14 residues. CDR3 sequence reads: CASSPHAAPQGQFF. CDR3 nucleotide sequence: TGTGCCAGCAGCCCTCACGCAGCCCCCCAAGGGCAGTTCTTC.

The chain links TRBV7-8 to TRBJ1-2; 7 bases align to TRBD1. Trimming removed 5 bases from V and 2 bases from J; junction bases left unmatched: 5. Germline CDR1 reads SGHVS; CDR2 reads FQNEAQ. There are 14 residues in the CDR3. CDR3 loop: CASSQGQSNYGYTF. In DNA, the CDR3 is TGTGCCAGCAGCCAGGGACAGAGCAACTATGGCTACACCTTC. Combining the CDR3 with reference TRBV7-8 and TRBJ1-2 gives the whole variable domain GAGVSQSPRYKVAKRGQDVALRCDPISGHVSLFWYQQALGQGPEFLTYFQNEAQLDKSGLPSDRFFAERPEGSVSTLKIQRTQQEDSAVYLCASSQGQSNYGYTFGSGTRLTVV.

This clonotype has a handful of counts. V usage is TRBV20-1 and J usage is TRBJ2-7; D is ambiguous. Germline V gives CDR1 DFQATT, CDR2 SNEGSKA (reference sequence). This CDR3 is built from 12 residues. The V end was cut by 6 bases, the J end by 6 bases, with 15 bases between. The CDR3 DNA is TGCAGTGCCACCAAGAGACCTTCCGAGCAGTACTTC. Translated, it gives CSATKRPSEQYF.